These 28 T cell receptor beta chains originate from one sample sequenced in a study of T cells in Graves' hyperthyroidism and ophthalmopathy. The source material, RNA transcripts, was used to amplify TCR beta CDR3 regions. The HTBI primer set served for first-round RT-PCR of the TCR CDR3. MiXCR, run by TCRdb on the multiplex PCR reads, gives a single entry per CDR3 protein. The data hold 500,000 to 550,000 distinct CDR3 sequences, with 20% observed a single time. Sequenced sample: blood. The receptors were gathered from a middle-aged man with Graves' ophthalmopathy.

The chain carries TRBV5-1 and TRBJ1-6; D unresolved. This CDR3 region has 15 residues. The V end was cut by 0 bases, the J end by 7 bases, with 11 bases between. Per the germline V gene, CDR1 is SGHRS and CDR2 is YFSETQ. CDR3: CASSLVIAGNSPLHF. CDR3 in DNA: TGCGCCAGCAGCTTGGTGATCGCGGGAAATTCACCCCTCCACTTT.

This clonotype was seen ten or more times. The rearrangement links TRBV28 to TRBJ1-2, with D maybe TRBD1 (6 bases). Per the germline V gene, CDR1 is MDHEN and CDR2 is SYDVKM. This CDR3 has 16 residues. Between the trimmed V and J ends, which lost 5 bases and 3 bases, there was a span of 19 bases. The CDR3 loop reads CASSPPKQGGDYGYTF. The CDR3 bases are TGTGCCAGCAGTCCACCTAAACAGGGAGGGGACTATGGCTACACCTTC.

This clonotype was found many times. The V and J genes are TRBV7-9 and TRBJ2-5; D not resolved. The V end was cut by 5 bases, the J end by 0 bases, with 10 bases between. This CDR3 has 14 residues. CDR1 and CDR2 (germline): SEHNR, FQNEAQ (reference sequence). This CDR3 is CASSPTRNQETQYF. The DNA for the CDR3 is TGTGCCAGCAGCCCCACGCGCAACCAAGAGACCCAGTACTTC.

This clonotype was found a few times. The gene calls are TRBV5-5 and TRBJ1-1; tentative D call: TRBD1 (6 bases). CDR1 is SGHKS and CDR2 is YYEKEE in the germline V gene (reference sequence). Trimming stripped 3 bases from V and 10 bases from J, with 13 bases between. CDR3 length equals 12 residues. CDR3: CASSSTGTSAFF. DNA of the CDR3: TGTGCCAGCAGCTCAACGGGGACATCAGCTTTCTTT.

The chain is built from TRBV20-1 and TRBJ2-2, with TRBD2 matching 10 bases. CDR1 is DFQATT, CDR2 SNEGSKA, per germline (reference sequence). The CDR3 runs to 14 residues. V was pared by 7 bases and J by 6 bases, with 8 bases of the junction left unmatched. This CDR3 reads CSGQAGGESGELFF. The CDR3 region has the DNA TGCAGTGGCCAAGCGGGGGGGGAATCCGGGGAGCTGTTTTTT.

The chain has TRBV20-1 and TRBJ2-3; possible D gene TRBD1, 5 bases. Trimming removed 8 bases at V and 0 bases at J, with 21 bases between. The CDR3 is 16 residues long. Germline V CDR1 and CDR2: DFQATT, SNEGSKA (reference sequence). In nucleotides, the CDR3 is TGCAGTCCCCTAAGTAGGTCCAGGGCTAGCACAGATACGCAGTATTTT. The encoded protein is CSPLSRSRASTDTQYF.

The chain couples TRBV7-9 to TRBJ2-3; the D call may be TRBD1 or TRBD2 (5 bases each). V lost 5 bases and J 2 bases, leaving 11 bases between the germline ends. The CDR3 runs to 14 residues. Germline CDR1 reads SEHNR; CDR2 reads FQNEAQ (reference sequence). Written as DNA, the CDR3 is TGTGCCAGCAGCGGGGGACCGGCCACAGATACGCAGTATTTT. Its protein is CASSGGPATDTQYF.

J is TRBJ2-1 and V is TRBV20-1; 7 nucleotides align to TRBD1. This CDR3 contains 14 residues. V lost 4 bases, J lost 4 bases, and 7 bases stayed unmatched. Germline V lookup: CDR1 DFQATT, CDR2 SNEGSKA (reference sequence). CDR3 coding DNA: TGCAGTGCTACCGACAGGGAAGGGTACAATGAGCAGTTCTTC. This gives the protein CSATDREGYNEQFF.

In regard to this clonotype: A much larger clone differs by one base, so this may be a read error. The chain joins TRBV5-1 to TRBJ1-3; a possible D gene is TRBD1 (5 bases). CDR3 length: 15 amino acids. V was shortened by 1 base and J by 0 bases, with 8 bases between the two germline ends. Germline V gene data show CDR1 as SGHRS and CDR2 as YFSETQ. The CDR3 bases are TGCGCCAGCAGCTTGTCGGGGGGCTCTGGAAACACCATATATTTT. As protein: CASSLSGGSGNTIYF.

This clonotype was counted a few times. The V call is TRBV20-1, the J call TRBJ1-2; D unclear. The CDR3 is made up of 14 amino acids. Trimming pared 0 bases from V and 4 bases from J, leaving 12 bases between. Germline CDR1 reads DFQATT; CDR2 reads SNEGSKA (reference sequence). The CDR3 DNA reads as TGCAGTGCTAGAGAAGGGATGGGTGTCTATGGCTACACCTTC. This gives the protein CSAREGMGVYGYTF.

This clonotype occurred many times. The chain recombines TRBV7-8 with TRBJ2-3; D tentatively reads TRBD1 or TRBD2 (5 bases each). Germline assignment: CDR1 SGHVS and CDR2 FQNEAQ. V lost 7 bases to trimming and J lost 5 bases, with 25 bases between them. This CDR3 contains 17 residues. CDR3 DNA: TGTGCCAGCACCTACCTTGCGGAGTGGCAGGGAGAAGATACGCAGTATTTT. Translation: CASTYLAEWQGEDTQYF.

CDR3 protein: CASTRGTGVLNTEAFF. The CDR3, as DNA: TGTGCCAGCACCCGTGGGACAGGGGTTCTGAACACTGAAGCTTTCTTT. The chain links TRBV6-2 or TRBV6-3 to TRBJ1-1; 10 nucleotides line up with TRBD1. This CDR3 spans 16 amino acids. Germline loops: CDR1 MNHEY, CDR2 SVGEGT. The trim removed 7 bases at V and 0 bases at J, leaving 8 bases unmatched.

The genes are TRBV20-1 and TRBJ2-2; 10 nucleotides align to TRBD2. Unmatched junction bases numbered 4, after V lost 2 bases and J lost 1 base. Germline V gene data show CDR1 as DFQATT and CDR2 as SNEGSKA (reference sequence). This CDR3 has 16 residues. The CDR3 bases are TGCAGTGCTAGAATTCGGACTAGCGGGAACACCGGGGAGCTGTTTTTT. Translating gives CSARIRTSGNTGELFF.

The rearrangement joins TRBV6-1 to TRBJ1-5; D is undetermined. Deletions cut 4 bases from V and 2 bases from J, with 9 bases between. Germline V gene data show CDR1 as MNHNS and CDR2 as SASEGT. The CDR3 is 14 amino acids. The CDR3 is CASSGVDRNQPQHF. The DNA for the CDR3 is TGTGCCAGCAGTGGAGTTGACCGCAATCAGCCCCAGCATTTT.

V usage is TRBV5-1 and J usage is TRBJ2-6; D is perhaps TRBD2 (5 bases). CDR3 length: 16 residues. Germline-derived CDR1 and CDR2 are SGHRS and YFSETQ. V dropped 0 bases and J dropped 1 base, with 8 bases sitting between them. The CDR3 spells CASSLGGESGANVLTF. CDR3 nucleotide sequence: TGCGCCAGCAGCTTGGGTGGGGAGTCTGGGGCCAACGTCCTGACTTTC. Looking up the rest from reference TRBV5-1 and TRBJ2-6 gives the full variable domain: KAGVTQTPRYLIKTRGQQVTLSCSPISGHRSVSWYQQTPGQGLQFLFEYFSETQRNKGNFPGRFSGRQFSNSRSEMNVSTLELGDSALYLCASSLGGESGANVLTFGAGSRLTVL.

The rearrangement links TRBV13 to TRBJ2-4, with D possibly TRBD2 on 6 matching bases. The CDR3 covers 13 residues. The germline V gene has CDR1 PRHDT and CDR2 FYEKMQ (reference sequence). Trimming took 5 bases from V and 9 from J, leaving 14 bases between them. CDR3 in amino acids: CASSRRDGGIQYF. CDR3 bases: TGTGCCAGCAGCCGGAGGGATGGCGGCATTCAGTACTTC. Together with reference TRBV13 and TRBJ2-4, the CDR3 gives the full variable domain: AAGVIQSPRHLIKEKRETATLKCYPIPRHDTVYWYQQGPGQDPQFLISFYEKMQSDKGSIPDRFSAQQFSDYHSELNMSSLELGDSALYFCASSRRDGGIQYFGAGTRLSVL.

This clonotype was detected many times. The CDR3 sequence: CASSSGTSGGGTDTQYF. In DNA, the CDR3 is TGTGCCAGCAGCTCCGGGACTAGCGGGGGAGGCACAGATACGCAGTATTTT. The chain is built from TRBV6-1 and TRBJ2-3; 14 positions agree with TRBD2. The junction had 6 bases not matched to a gene; V was cut back by 6 bases and J by 1 base. CDR3 size: 17 residues. Germline CDR1 MNHNS, CDR2 SASEGT.

The table lists this clonotype with many counts. The chain couples TRBV28 to TRBJ2-7, with 8 bases matching TRBD2. In germline, CDR1 is MDHEN, CDR2 SYDVKM. V dropped 5 bases and J dropped 2; count of bases not matched to a gene: 8. The length of the CDR3 is 15 residues. The CDR3 is CASSLSGMAPYEQYF. The CDR3 DNA sequence: TGTGCCAGCAGTCTTAGCGGGATGGCCCCCTACGAGCAGTACTTC.

The chain joins TRBV6-2 or TRBV6-3 to TRBJ2-7; D is undetermined. Germline-derived CDR1 and CDR2 are MNHEY and SVGEGT. This CDR3 region has 17 residues. The V and J ends lost 2 bases and 4 bases respectively, with 21 bases between them. As DNA, the CDR3 is TGTGCCAGCAGTTACCTCCGGACCGAAGGGTTGGGGTACGAGCAGTACTTC. Translated, it gives CASSYLRTEGLGYEQYF.

This clonotype was seen a few times. This rearrangement joins TRBV20-1 to TRBJ1-5, with D unclear. The germline V and J ends were trimmed by 3 bases and 1 base, with 7 bases remaining between them. Germline CDR1 is DFQATT and CDR2 is SNEGSKA (reference sequence). The CDR3 covers 13 residues. CDR3 coding DNA: TGCAGTGCTAGGGGTCTGAGCAATCAGCCCCAGCATTTT. Translation: CSARGLSNQPQHF.

This clonotype was seen repeatedly, ten times or more. The V gene is TRBV7-6, the J gene TRBJ2-7; D unclear. Germline CDR1 SGHVS, CDR2 FNYEAQ. V was shortened by 5 bases and J by 3 bases, with 8 bases between the two germline ends. This CDR3 is built from 12 residues. CDR3 bases: TGTGCCAGCAGCGACGACATCTACGAGCAGTACTTC. This sequence encodes CASSDDIYEQYF.

With respect to this clonotype: The junction and the germline gene differ at one end; a read error may be behind it. The rearrangement joins TRBV7-7 to TRBJ2-2, with D maybe TRBD1 (5 bases). The length of the CDR3 is 16 residues. In germline, CDR1 is SSHAT, CDR2 FNYEAQ (reference sequence). The CDR3 loop reads CASSLPGALGSGELFF. As DNA, the CDR3 is TGTGCTAGCAGCCTTCCTGGGGCCCTTGGCTCCGGGGAGCTGTTTTTT.

In its sample, this clonotype was seen a few times. The chain has TRBV25-1 and TRBJ2-2; TRBD1 agrees at 10 bases. CDR3 length: 22 residues. In germline, CDR1 is MGHDK, CDR2 SYGVNS. V gave up 9 bases and J gave up 3 bases; unmatched junction bases: 28. CDR3 DNA: TGTGCCAGAATGAAGGAGGGTTCTAAAAGAGGGACAGGGGATCCCCACACCGGGGAGCTGTTTTTT. This translates into CARMKEGSKRGTGDPHTGELFF. Drawing the rest from reference TRBV25-1 and TRBJ2-2, the complete variable domain is EADIYQTPRYLVIGTGKKITLECSQTMGHDKMYWYQQDPGMELHLIHYSYGVNSTEKGDLSSESTVSRIRTEHFPLTLESARPSHTSQYLCARMKEGSKRGTGDPHTGELFFGEGSRLTVL.

The CDR3 spells CSAHDVSRDYTGELFF. DNA of the CDR3: TGCAGTGCTCATGATGTCTCGCGGGACTACACCGGGGAGCTGTTTTTT. The V call is TRBV20-1, the J call TRBJ2-2; D might be TRBD2 (6 bases). In germline, CDR1 is DFQATT, CDR2 SNEGSKA (reference sequence). There are 16 residues in the CDR3. Between the trimmed V and J ends, which lost 5 bases and 3 bases, there was a span of 19 bases.

This clonotype was seen a few times. This chain connects TRBV5-1 to TRBJ1-2; TRBD1 might be the D (5 bases). The length of the CDR3 is 18 residues. Trimming pared 1 base from V and 3 bases from J, leaving 22 bases between. The germline gives CDR1 SGHRS, CDR2 YFSETQ. CDR3 bases: TGCGCCAGCAGCTTGTTTGGGCCAGGGCCGCATCAGGACTATGGCTACACCTTC. Translating it yields CASSLFGPGPHQDYGYTF.

The chain carries TRBV20-1 and TRBJ1-2; D uncertain. The CDR3 totals 11 residues. The V gene lost 6 bases and the J gene lost 6 bases, with 11 bases spanning the gap. Germline V gene data show CDR1 as DFQATT and CDR2 as SNEGSKA (reference sequence). The CDR3 sequence is CSAPVGHGYTF. The CDR3 nucleotides are TGCAGTGCCCCCGTCGGGCATGGCTACACCTTC.

This chain connects TRBV12-3 or TRBV12-4 to TRBJ2-3; D unclear. Deletions cut 5 bases from V and 10 bases from J, with 10 bases between. The CDR3 covers 11 residues. As DNA, the CDR3 is TGTGCCAGCAGTCAGACCACCTCGCAGTATTTT. Its translation is CASSQTTSQYF.

Ten or more counts support this clonotype. The chain recombines TRBV3-1 with TRBJ1-5; D is perhaps TRBD1 (5 bases). Germline CDR1 LGHDT, CDR2 YNNKEL (reference sequence). This CDR3 contains 16 residues. Between the trimmed V and J ends, which lost 3 bases and 3 bases, there was a span of 15 bases. The CDR3 nucleotides read TGTGCCAGCAGCCAGGGGCCAGAGGTGGTCAATCAGCCCCAGCATTTT. As protein: CASSQGPEVVNQPQHF.